This TCR beta chain was documented in a study of blood T cell repertoires in COVID-19. About the study: Sample material is recorded as cDNA or gDNA derived from T cells, B-cell-depleted T cells, or PBMCs.

This clone has a handful of counts. Sequencing was performed with immunoSEQ multiplex PCR; in TCRdb, only in-frame clones are kept and a portion is missing. The sample contains more than 40,000 clones, just over 90% of which appear only once. The CDR3 runs 13 residues. Between the trimmed V and J ends, which lost 2 bases and 3 bases, there was a span of 5 bases. The rearrangement uses TRBV12-3 or TRBV12-4 and TRBJ1-3; D not resolved. This TCR derives from a man in his 70s with acute or convalescent COVID-19. Sequenced input: peripheral blood. This chain's CDR3 is CASSLRVGNTIYF. The CDR3 coding sequence is TGTGCCAGCAGTTTACGGGTTGGAAACACCATATATTTT.